Given below is one TCR beta chain in context. Use of 60 Vbeta and 13 Jbeta primers characterized the PCR. This table comes from immunoSEQ multiplex PCR, and its TCRdb copy is limited to in-frame clones, with some not included. Among 80,000 to 95,000 clones listed, roughly 85% were seen once. The record originates from a study of cytomegalovirus exposure and HLA in healthy donors. This CDR3 is built from 16 residues. V was pared by 3 bases and J by 4 bases, with 3 bases of the junction left unmatched. Germline values: CDR1 SGHTA, CDR2 FQGNSA. The genes are TRBV7-2 and TRBJ2-3; 14 nucleotides align to TRBD2. This clonotype was sampled from a female donor in good health and CMV-seronegative. Sequenced input: PBMCs. CDR3: CASSLGLAGVSDTQYF. As DNA, the CDR3 is TGTGCCAGCAGCTTGGGACTAGCGGGAGTTTCAGATACGCAGTATTTT.